This T cell receptor beta chain was captured in a study of T cells in Graves' hyperthyroidism and ophthalmopathy. Notes on the study in general: Most clonotypes expanded in thyroid above 0.001 were likewise present in blood. Model-based prediction identified ophthalmopathy a median around 6.5 months prior to its onset.

The CDR3 is 12 residues long. Deletions cut 1 base from V and 9 bases from J, with 7 bases between. The germline V gene encodes CDR1 SGHDN and CDR2 FVKESK. Amplification targeted TCR beta CDR3 regions from RNA transcripts. The primer set for the first-round RT-PCR of the TCR CDR3 was HTBI. TCRdb recomputed calls from the multiplex PCR reads with MiXCR, one row per CDR3 protein. Of approximately 600,000 distinct CDR3 sequences listed, about 15% were seen once; the top ten hold more than 4.5%. This clonotype appeared a few times. As yet, its antigen is unknown. This chain uses TRBV14 with TRBJ2-1; D gene ambiguous. This receptor was identified in a young woman with Graves' hyperthyroidism that later progressed to Graves' ophthalmopathy. Sequencing input: blood. DNA of the CDR3: TGTGCCAGCAGCCAAGGTCCCGGTGAGCAGTTCTTC. Translating it yields CASSQGPGEQFF.